The 2 T cell receptor beta chains presented below share a single source sample, sequenced in a study of cytomegalovirus exposure and HLA in healthy donors. Both 60 Vbeta primers and 13 Jbeta primers went into the PCR. The method was immunoSEQ multiplex PCR; TCRdb's version includes in-frame clones alone and lacks a portion of them. This table has roughly 170,000 clones, roughly 80% appearing once. The sample consisted of PBMCs. The origin of the receptors is a woman aged 18-29 years in good health and CMV-seronegative.

This clone was recorded a few times. The chain has TRBV7-9 and TRBJ1-1, with 10 bases matching TRBD1. The CDR3 contains 16 residues. V shed 5 bases, J shed 2 bases, and the junction held 8 bases outside the gene matches. Germline values: CDR1 SEHNR, CDR2 FQNEAQ (reference sequence). CDR3 in DNA: TGTGCCAGCAGCCGCAGGACAGGGGGTTTCAACACTGAAGCTTTCTTT. It is translated as CASSRRTGGFNTEAFF.

This clone appeared a single time. The J gene is TRBJ2-7, the V gene TRBV28, with 8 bases that match TRBD1. There are 13 residues in the CDR3. Germline-derived CDR1 and CDR2 are MDHEN and SYDVKM. V was clipped by 6 bases and J by 6 bases; unmatched bases: 7. CDR3 residues: CASRGQGYTEQYF. The CDR3 coding sequence is TGTGCCAGCAGAGGACAGGGTTATACCGAGCAGTACTTC.